Following are 32 T cell receptor beta chains from one sample sequenced in a study of T cells in Graves' hyperthyroidism and ophthalmopathy. Template material for amplifying TCR beta CDR3 regions consisted of RNA transcripts. TCR CDR3 underwent first-round RT-PCR with the HTBI primer set. TCRdb re-derived calls from the multiplex PCR reads in MiXCR, one entry per CDR3 protein. The sample has approximately 530,000 distinct CDR3 sequences; roughly a sixth are singletons. The sample taken for sequencing was blood. Receptors were obtained from a woman under 30 with Graves' hyperthyroidism.

The chain uses TRBV24-1 and TRBJ2-1; perhaps TRBD1 as D (6 bases). Germline V gene data show CDR1 as KGHDR and CDR2 as SFDVKD. Trimming took 4 bases from V and 0 from J, leaving 9 bases between them. CDR3 size: 15 residues. The DNA of the CDR3 is TGTGCCACCAGTGACGGGACATTCTCCTACAATGAGCAGTTCTTC. This codes for CATSDGTFSYNEQFF.

The sample holds a few counts of this clonotype. The CDR3 DNA sequence: TGTGCCAGCAGCCAAGAGGGGGTTTCTTTCCCTGAAGCTTTCTTT. It codes for CASSQEGVSFPEAFF. This chain links TRBV3-1 with TRBJ1-1; maybe TRBD1 (5 bases). Germline V gene data show CDR1 as LGHDT and CDR2 as YNNKEL (reference sequence). The CDR3 is 15 amino acids. V was cut by 0 bases and J by 6 bases, with 14 bases left in between.

In its sample, this clonotype was seen many times. V usage is TRBV20-1 and J usage is TRBJ2-1; maybe TRBD2 (6 bases). Trimming took 8 bases from V and 6 from J, leaving 17 bases between them. The CDR3 runs 13 residues. Germline CDR1 reads DFQATT; CDR2 reads SNEGSKA (reference sequence). The CDR3 nucleotides read TGCAGTCCCCCCCGGGACTTCCTCAATGAGCAGTTCTTC. Encoded protein: CSPPRDFLNEQFF.

This clonotype occurred many times. The gene calls are TRBV2 and TRBJ2-3; 13 nucleotides align to TRBD2. Germline V lookup: CDR1 SNHLY, CDR2 FYNNEI. V gave up 3 bases and J gave up 7 bases; unmatched junction bases: 16. This CDR3 is 19 amino acids long. DNA of the CDR3: TGTGCCAGCAGTGAGCGACTAGCGGGGGGAACCAAGATCCGCAATACGCAGTATTTT. Amino acid sequence: CASSERLAGGTKIRNTQYF.

The V call is TRBV28, the J call TRBJ2-1; 11 bases agree with TRBD1. Per germline, CDR1 MDHEN and CDR2 SYDVKM. V dropped 4 bases and J dropped 4; count of bases not matched to a gene: 3. The CDR3 spans 15 residues. CDR3 protein: CASSSGQGDYNEQFF. In DNA, the CDR3 is TGTGCCAGCAGTTCGGGACAGGGGGATTACAATGAGCAGTTCTTC. Combining the CDR3 with reference TRBV28 and TRBJ2-1 gives the whole variable domain DVKVTQSSRYLVKRTGEKVFLECVQDMDHENMFWYRQDPGLGLRLIYFSYDVKMKEKGDIPEGYSVSREKKERFSLILESASTNQTSMYLCASSSGQGDYNEQFFGPGTRLTVL.

Many counts were recorded for this clonotype. The rearrangement uses TRBV18 and TRBJ2-5; D gene uncertain. Germline V gene sequence: CDR1 KGHSH, CDR2 LQKENI. The CDR3 is 12 amino acids. The germline V and J ends were trimmed by 2 bases and 3 bases, with 4 bases remaining between them. The CDR3 region is CASSPGEETQYF. CDR3 nucleotides: TGTGCCAGCTCACCAGGAGAAGAGACCCAGTACTTC.

In its sample, this clonotype was seen many times. This chain joins TRBV28 and TRBJ1-5; D uncertain. Germline V CDR1 and CDR2: MDHEN, SYDVKM. The CDR3 loop spans 14 amino acids. V lost 6 bases, J lost 7 bases, and 16 bases lay in between. DNA for the CDR3: TGTGCCAGCAGCTCCGAAGGCTCTGAACAGCCCCAGCATTTT. Amino acids: CASSSEGSEQPQHF. Supplemented by reference TRBV28 and TRBJ1-5, the full variable domain reads DVKVTQSSRYLVKRTGEKVFLECVQDMDHENMFWYRQDPGLGLRLIYFSYDVKMKEKGDIPEGYSVSREKKERFSLILESASTNQTSMYLCASSSEGSEQPQHFGDGTRLSIL.

This clonotype turned up a few times. The chain couples TRBV19 to TRBJ2-1; 8 nucleotides agree with TRBD2. Unmatched junction bases numbered 8, after V lost 4 bases and J lost 0 bases. The CDR3 spans 17 residues. Germline CDR1 reads LNHDA; CDR2 reads SQIVND (reference sequence). CDR3 nucleotides: TGTGCCAGTAGTAGTCCCGGACTAGCAGTCTCCTACAATGAGCAGTTCTTC. Protein: CASSSPGLAVSYNEQFF.

This chain links TRBV27 with TRBJ2-2; 16 positions agree with TRBD2. Germline trimming cut 2 bases from V and 6 bases from J; bases unmatched to any gene: 3. The CDR3 loop spans 17 amino acids. Per germline, CDR1 MNHEY and CDR2 SMNVEV (reference sequence). The CDR3 loop reads CASSLVGLAGGSGELFF. CDR3 in DNA: TGTGCCAGCAGTTTAGTGGGACTAGCGGGAGGGTCCGGGGAGCTGTTTTTT.

The chain is built from TRBV15 and TRBJ2-1; 13 bases match TRBD2. The V segment lost 4 bases and the J segment 4 bases; nucleotides outside the gene matches: 7. Per the germline V gene, CDR1 is LNHNV and CDR2 is YYDKDF (reference sequence). The CDR3 extends over 17 amino acids. CDR3 in amino acids: CATSMGLAGTGYNEQFF. The CDR3 coding sequence is TGTGCCACCAGCATGGGACTAGCGGGAACGGGGTACAATGAGCAGTTCTTC.

As regards this clonotype: Because the CDR3 is missing its conserved closing phenylalanine or tryptophan, this is likely a read error. The chain couples TRBV5-1 to TRBJ1-5; D is uncertain. Trimming removed 0 bases at V and 10 bases at J, with 8 bases between. Germline V lookup: CDR1 SGHRS, CDR2 YFSETQ. The CDR3 length is 12 residues. The CDR3 spells CASSLDGFPQHL. CDR3 nucleotides: TGCGCCAGCAGCTTGGACGGTTTCCCCCAGCATCTT.

This clonotype was recorded at least ten times. V and J are TRBV3-1 and TRBJ2-2, with 10 bases aligning to TRBD1. Trimming took 4 bases from V and 4 from J; bases not matched to a gene: 0. CDR1 and CDR2 from the germline V gene are LGHDT and YNNKEL (reference sequence). This CDR3 region has 14 residues. The CDR3 loop reads CASSRTGGTGELFF. DNA for the CDR3: TGTGCCAGCAGCCGGACAGGGGGCACCGGGGAGCTGTTTTTT.

This clonotype was seen ten or more times. The gene calls are TRBV13 and TRBJ2-3, with D possibly matching TRBD1 (6 bases). Germline V gene data show CDR1 as PRHDT and CDR2 as FYEKMQ (reference sequence). Trimming shortened V by 5 bases and J by 5 bases, and 8 bases separated the two germline ends. The CDR3 runs 12 residues. The CDR3 nucleotides read TGTGCCAGCAGCACGGACAGAGATACGCAGTATTTT. Translating it yields CASSTDRDTQYF.

This clonotype was detected ten times or more. V usage is TRBV20-1 and J usage is TRBJ1-3; 8 bases line up with TRBD1. Germline CDR1 DFQATT, CDR2 SNEGSKA (reference sequence). The J segment lost 1 base and the V segment lost 0 bases, leaving 5 bases of the junction unmatched. This CDR3 has 16 residues. CDR3 sequence reads: CSARDPDRVSGNTIYF. The CDR3 DNA sequence: TGCAGTGCTAGAGATCCGGACAGGGTGTCTGGAAACACCATATATTTT.

The chain links TRBV29-1 to TRBJ2-5; D not resolved. Germline CDR1 is SQVTM and CDR2 is ANQGSEA. This CDR3 has 13 residues. Deletions cut 2 bases from V and 5 bases from J, with 12 bases between. The CDR3 nucleotides are TGCAGCGTTGAATCCGGAACTGGGGAGACCCAGTACTTC. It specifies CSVESGTGETQYF.

V and J are TRBV20-1 and TRBJ2-1; D tentatively fits TRBD1 or TRBD2 (5 bases each). From germline, CDR1 is DFQATT and CDR2 SNEGSKA (reference sequence). Trimming removed 0 bases from V and 11 bases from J, with 11 bases in between. The CDR3 totals 12 residues. CDR3: CSAREVPGQQFF. Written as DNA, the CDR3 is TGCAGTGCTAGAGAGGTACCGGGACAGCAGTTCTTC.

This clonotype has a count of ten or more. The chain has TRBV28 and TRBJ2-3, with D uncertain. The CDR3 runs to 16 residues. V lost 7 bases and J 6 bases, leaving 23 bases between the germline ends. CDR1 and CDR2 from the germline V gene are MDHEN and SYDVKM. CDR3 DNA: TGTGCCAGCACCTATTCTATAAATCTGGACGGGGATACGCAGTATTTT. Residues: CASTYSINLDGDTQYF. The full variable domain, completed using reference TRBV28 and TRBJ2-3, is DVKVTQSSRYLVKRTGEKVFLECVQDMDHENMFWYRQDPGLGLRLIYFSYDVKMKEKGDIPEGYSVSREKKERFSLILESASTNQTSMYLCASTYSINLDGDTQYFGPGTRLTVL.

This clonotype was observed many times. The rearrangement uses TRBV20-1 and TRBJ2-5, with 7 bases identical to TRBD2. The CDR3 covers 13 residues. The V gene's germline CDR1 is DFQATT and CDR2 SNEGSKA (reference sequence). V dropped 1 base and J dropped 7; count of bases not matched to a gene: 6. The CDR3 DNA is TGCAGTGCTAGAGGGGGTAGGGAGGGGACCCAGTACTTC. Amino acid sequence: CSARGGREGTQYF.

Only a few counts were recorded for this clonotype. The rearrangement joins TRBV5-1 to TRBJ2-7, with D tentatively TRBD2 (5 bases). CDR3 length: 15 amino acids. Trimming left V 4 bases short and J 4 bases short, with 18 bases between. CDR1 and CDR2 (germline): SGHRS, YFSETQ. Written as DNA, the CDR3 is TGCGCCAGCAGCGAATCCACCGGACTCAAGTACGAGCAGTACTTC. This codes for CASSESTGLKYEQYF.

This clonotype was seen a single time. Just one base apart from a much larger clone, this may be a read error. This sequence joins TRBV11-2 and TRBJ1-1; D is perhaps TRBD1 (5 bases). The germline CDR1 and CDR2 sequences are SGHAT and FQNNGV. With 7 bases removed from V and 13 bases from J, the gap between germline ends came to 19 bases. The CDR3 loop spans 12 amino acids. This CDR3 is CASTTPGRGVFF. In DNA form, the CDR3 reads TGTGCCAGCACCACGCCGGGGAGGGGAGTTTTCTTT.

This chain uses TRBV6-1 with TRBJ2-7; D possibly corresponds to TRBD2 (6 bases). The CDR3 covers 18 residues. Germline CDR1 MNHNS, CDR2 SASEGT. Trimming cost V 1 base and J 3 bases, with 22 bases left between them. CDR3 DNA sequence: TGTGCCAGCAGTGAAGGAGTGGGTGGGAGGACAACCCTCTACGAGCAGTACTTC. It codes for CASSEGVGGRTTLYEQYF.

To note about this clonotype: This may be a read error: a much more frequent sequence differs by one nucleotide. The V gene is TRBV6-2 or TRBV6-3, the J gene TRBJ1-1; D is possibly TRBD1 (6 bases). Per germline, CDR1 MNHEY and CDR2 SVGEGT. There are 13 residues in the CDR3. The CDR3 here is CVSSQLRGTEAFF. The CDR3 DNA reads as TGTGTCAGCAGTCAACTTAGGGGGACTGAAGCTTTCTTT.

V usage is TRBV6-1 and J usage is TRBJ1-6; D gene uncertain. Trimming removed 5 bases at V and 5 bases at J, with 13 bases between. The V gene's germline CDR1 is MNHNS and CDR2 SASEGT. There are 15 residues in the CDR3. CDR3 residues: CASSSLGTDNSPLHF. CDR3 in DNA: TGTGCCAGCAGTTCCCTGGGTACAGATAATTCACCCCTCCACTTT.

The chain combines TRBV7-3 with TRBJ1-6; D is unclear. The CDR3 runs to 15 residues. V dropped 1 base and J dropped 5 bases, with 9 bases sitting between them. Germline CDR1 is SGHTA and CDR2 is FQGTGA. CDR3 loop: CASSLNPGNNSPLHF. The CDR3 region has the DNA TGTGCCAGCAGCTTAAACCCCGGAAATAATTCACCCCTCCACTTT.

A few counts support this clonotype. The chain combines TRBV12-3 or TRBV12-4 with TRBJ2-7, with TRBD1 identical over 9 bases. V gave up 4 bases and J gave up 3 bases; unmatched junction bases: 7. The CDR3 sequence is 15 residues long. DNA for the CDR3: TGTGCCAGCAGTTCCACAGGGGGCGGAATCTACGAGCAGTACTTC. Its protein is CASSSTGGGIYEQYF.

This clonotype was found many times. The chain recombines TRBV2 with TRBJ1-2; D is perhaps TRBD1 (5 bases). V was clipped by 8 bases and J by 3 bases, with 22 bases between them. Germline CDR1 reads SNHLY; CDR2 reads FYNNEI. The CDR3 length is 16 residues. CDR3 region: CASSRKGRDGDYGYTF. For the CDR3, the DNA is TGTGCCAGCTCACGTAAAGGCAGGGATGGCGACTATGGCTACACCTTC.

At least ten counts were recorded for this clonotype. V and J are TRBV4-2 and TRBJ1-4; D is perhaps TRBD1 (5 bases). The CDR3 has 16 amino acids. V gave up 3 bases and J gave up 0 bases, with 11 bases separating them. Germline V gene data show CDR1 as LGHNA and CDR2 as YNFKEQ. For the CDR3, the DNA is TGTGCCAGCAGCCAGACTGACAGTTCAACTAATGAAAAACTGTTTTTT. It specifies CASSQTDSSTNEKLFF.

Turning to this clonotype: It may be a read error: a sequence one base away is much more abundant. This chain uses TRBV7-8 with TRBJ1-2, with 7 bases identical to TRBD1. In germline, CDR1 is SGHVS, CDR2 FQNEAQ. The CDR3 runs to 16 residues. The CDR3 region is CASSLGADRQGYGYAF. CDR3 bases: TGTGCCAGCAGCTTAGGAGCGGACAGGCAGGGTTATGGCTACGCCTTC.

This clonotype was detected many times. The DNA for the CDR3 is TGTGCCACCCGCCCGGCTAGGGCCTACAATGAGCAGTTCTTC. It codes for CATRPARAYNEQFF. The genes are TRBV12-3 or TRBV12-4 and TRBJ2-1; D remains unclear. The CDR3 loop spans 14 amino acids. The V gene lost 10 bases and the J gene lost 2 bases, with 15 bases spanning the gap.

This clonotype has a count of ten or more. The V gene is TRBV5-1, the J gene TRBJ1-1; perhaps TRBD1 as D (6 bases). CDR1 and CDR2 from the germline V gene are SGHRS and YFSETQ. This CDR3 region has 15 residues. Trimming left V 0 bases short and J 1 base short, with 10 bases between. CDR3 sequence (DNA): TGCGCCAGCAGCTTGGTGGGGGCGGAGAACACTGAAGCTTTCTTT. Translating gives CASSLVGAENTEAFF.

The chain employs TRBV14 and TRBJ2-1; no firm D call. There are 15 residues in the CDR3. CDR1 and CDR2 from the germline V gene are SGHDN and FVKESK. Trimming cost V 1 base and J 5 bases, with 12 bases left between them. CDR3 in DNA: TGTGCCAGCAGCCAAGCGCGCGAGAAGAACAATGAGCAGTTCTTC. It is translated as CASSQAREKNNEQFF.

This clonotype was seen ten or more times. The CDR3 DNA reads TGTGCCACCAGCAGAGATAGTCGAGGGAGTTCCATTCAGTACTTC. Its protein product is CATSRDSRGSSIQYF. The chain has TRBV15 and TRBJ2-4; a weak D match, TRBD2 (5 bases). The CDR3 has 15 amino acids. V was pared by 0 bases and J by 9 bases, with 15 bases between. CDR1 and CDR2 from the germline V gene are LNHNV and YYDKDF (reference sequence). Full variable domain (missing parts from reference TRBV15 and TRBJ2-4): DAMVIQNPRYQVTQFGKPVTLSCSQTLNHNVMYWYQQKSSQAPKLLFHYYDKDFNNEADTPDNFQSRRPNTSFCFLDIRSPGLGDTAMYLCATSRDSRGSSIQYFGAGTRLSVL.